The clone carrying this T cell receptor beta chain was detected a few times. The antigen is not known. Germline-derived CDR1 and CDR2 are SQVTM and ANQGSEA. This CDR3 has 12 residues. These data are taken from a study of blood T cells in healthy people across ages. General study findings and limits: More naive CD4+ cells and higher diversity were found in long-lived than in aged donors. Per million T cells, TCR beta diversity dropped roughly linearly as age increased.

It was roughly 10 milliliters of peripheral blood that were drawn from each donor. Sample-barcoded 5' priming and a J-beta primer mix drove a second PCR of about 6 to 12 cycles. MiXCR, run by TCRdb on the 5' RACE reads, gives a single entry per CDR3 protein. The table has 1,800,000 or so distinct CDR3 sequences, around 42% seen once. Sequenced: blood. This receptor was obtained from a human donor in good health. The chain employs TRBV29-1 and TRBJ2-5; D is unresolved. The J call may be wrong; the DNA end is better matched by TRBJ2-1. The CDR3, as DNA: TGCAGCGTTTATATGTCACAAGAGACCCAGTTCTTC. Its translation is CSVYMSQETQFF.